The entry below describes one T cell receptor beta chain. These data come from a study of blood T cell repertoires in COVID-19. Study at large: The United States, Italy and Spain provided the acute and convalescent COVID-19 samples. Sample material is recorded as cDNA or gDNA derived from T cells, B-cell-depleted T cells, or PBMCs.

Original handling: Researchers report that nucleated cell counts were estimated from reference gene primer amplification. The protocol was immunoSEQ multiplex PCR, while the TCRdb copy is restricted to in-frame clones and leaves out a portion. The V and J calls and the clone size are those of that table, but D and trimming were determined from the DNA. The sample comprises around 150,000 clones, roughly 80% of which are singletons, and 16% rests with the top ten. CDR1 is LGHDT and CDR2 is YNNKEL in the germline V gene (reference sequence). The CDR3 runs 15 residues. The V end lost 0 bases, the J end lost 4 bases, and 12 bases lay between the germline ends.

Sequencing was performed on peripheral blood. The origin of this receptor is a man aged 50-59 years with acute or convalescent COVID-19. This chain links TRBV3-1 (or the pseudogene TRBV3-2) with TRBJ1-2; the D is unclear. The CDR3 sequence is CASSQEIRGAYGYTF. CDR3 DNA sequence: TGTGCCAGCAGCCAAGAGATACGGGGAGCCTATGGCTACACCTTC.